The 18 T cell receptor beta chains below were found in one sample sequenced in a study of early stage breast cancer tumors. Generated by immunoSEQ multiplex PCR, the TCRdb table keeps only in-frame clones and is missing some. Of 45,000 to 50,000 clones listed, roughly 80% are singletons. The specimen was blood. These receptors all stem from a person aged 45 to 59 with breast cancer.

This chain links TRBV6-1 with TRBJ2-2; no clear D gene. The germline CDR1 and CDR2 sequences are MNHNS and SASEGT. Trimming took 3 bases from V and 5 from J, leaving 7 bases between them. The CDR3 totals 13 residues. The CDR3: CASSDVGTGELFF. DNA of the CDR3: TGTGCCAGCAGTGATGTAGGTACCGGGGAGCTGTTTTTT.

The chain carries TRBV6-1 and TRBJ1-5; D gene unclear. This CDR3 spans 15 amino acids. The germline V and J ends were trimmed by 2 bases and 1 base, with 9 bases remaining between them. In germline, CDR1 is MNHNS, CDR2 SASEGT. CDR3 sequence: CASSESRGSNQPQHF. CDR3 in DNA: TGTGCCAGCAGTGAATCACGAGGGAGCAATCAGCCCCAGCATTTT.

This chain connects TRBV1 to TRBJ1-1. TRBV1 is flagged as a pseudogene. The CDR3 runs 15 residues. CDR3 in amino acids: CTSSPDIAGVKAAFF. In DNA, the CDR3 is TGCACCAGCAGCCCCGACATCGCCGGGGTTAAGGCGGCTTTCTTT.

V gene TRBV7-9 combines with J gene TRBJ2-7; D call uncertain. This CDR3 is 14 amino acids long. The germline CDR1 and CDR2 sequences are SEHNR and FQNEAQ (reference sequence). Trimming cost V 3 bases and J 2 bases, with 11 bases left between them. The CDR3 sequence: CASSFSDGTYEQYF. The CDR3 DNA is TGTGCCAGCAGCTTTTCCGACGGTACCTACGAGCAGTACTTC.

The table lists this clone with a count of one. The chain employs TRBV19 and TRBJ2-7, with 9 bases identical to TRBD2. The germline V gene encodes CDR1 LNHDA and CDR2 SQIVND (reference sequence). CDR3 length equals 16 residues. Germline trimming cut 3 bases from V and 1 base from J; bases unmatched to any gene: 7. In nucleotides, the CDR3 is TGTGCCAGTAGTATTTTAGCGGGAGCCTCATCCTACGAGCAGTACTTC. Protein sequence: CASSILAGASSYEQYF.

The chain couples TRBV6-5 to TRBJ2-2; tentative D call: TRBD2 (5 bases). Trimming left V 4 bases short and J 6 bases short, with 9 bases between. This CDR3 is 13 amino acids long. CDR1 and CDR2 from the germline V gene are MNHEY and SVGAGI. CDR3 region: CASSLSSAGELFF. CDR3 DNA sequence: TGTGCCAGCAGTTTGAGTAGCGCCGGGGAGCTGTTTTTT.

This chain links TRBV27 with TRBJ1-1, with 7 nucleotides matching TRBD1. CDR3 length: 14 residues. V lost 5 bases and J lost 3; bases outside the gene matches: 6. Germline CDR1 MNHEY, CDR2 SMNVEV (reference sequence). In DNA, the CDR3 is TGTGCCAGCAGTGTCAAACAGGGGCACACTGAAGCTTTCTTT. This gives the protein CASSVKQGHTEAFF.

The gene calls are TRBV5-8 and TRBJ1-4; D gene ambiguous. V gave up 0 bases and J gave up 8 bases, with 17 bases separating them. Germline CDR1 SGHTS, CDR2 YDEGEE. The CDR3 runs 16 residues. CDR3 nucleotides: TGTGCCAGCAGCTTGGTGGGCAGGTCGGAAGAGGAAAAACTGTTTTTT. Amino acid sequence: CASSLVGRSEEEKLFF.

V usage is TRBV5-1 and J usage is TRBJ1-1; D uncertain. Trimming took 3 bases from V and 1 from J, leaving 10 bases between them. Germline V gene data show CDR1 as SGHRS and CDR2 as YFSETQ. The CDR3 covers 14 residues. The CDR3 sequence: CASSWLRQNTEAFF. Written as DNA, the CDR3 is TGCGCCAGCAGCTGGCTAAGACAGAACACTGAAGCTTTCTTT.

The chain employs TRBV9 and TRBJ2-3; unclear D gene. The CDR3 has 14 amino acids. Germline V gene lookup returns CDR1 SGDLS and CDR2 YYNGEE. The ends were cut back, 0 bases at V and 2 bases at J, with 7 bases in the middle. The CDR3 region has the DNA TGTGCCAGCAGCGTAGCTAGTGACACAGATACGCAGTATTTT. Protein: CASSVASDTDTQYF.

This clone appeared a single time. J is TRBJ1-6 and V is TRBV19; D is undetermined. This CDR3 comprises 14 residues. V gave up 6 bases and J gave up 5 bases, with 11 bases separating them. The germline gives CDR1 LNHDA, CDR2 SQIVND (reference sequence). In nucleotides, the CDR3 is TGTGCCAGTAGCCAGACATGGGATAATTCACCCCTCCACTTT. Its translation is CASSQTWDNSPLHF.

The V gene is TRBV9, the J gene TRBJ2-1; no clear D gene. The CDR3 runs to 11 residues. Germline V CDR1 and CDR2: SGDLS, YYNGEE. The germline V and J ends were trimmed by 3 bases and 5 bases, with 3 bases remaining between them. CDR3 amino acids: CASSADNEQFF. DNA for the CDR3: TGTGCCAGCAGCGCCGACAATGAGCAGTTCTTC.

The chain's CDR3 is CAISESGTAGGIYEQYF. CDR3 bases: TGTGCCATCAGTGAGTCGGGTACAGCGGGAGGGATCTACGAGCAGTACTTC. This chain joins TRBV10-3 and TRBJ2-7; 10 nucleotides agree with TRBD2. Germline V gene lookup returns CDR1 ENHRY and CDR2 SYGVKD. CDR3 length: 17 amino acids. Trimming at V came to 0 bases and at J to 3 bases, leaving 8 bases not matched to a gene.

The J gene is TRBJ1-6, the V gene TRBV6-6; D remains unclear. The V and J ends lost 5 bases and 5 bases respectively, with 13 bases between them. The CDR3 is 15 residues long. Germline V gene sequence: CDR1 MNHNY, CDR2 SVGAGI (reference sequence). The CDR3 nucleotides read TGTGCCAGCAGTGCCGGATGGTTTAATAATTCACCCCTCCACTTT. Its translation: CASSAGWFNNSPLHF.

The chain recombines TRBV18 with TRBJ2-3; D remains ambiguous. The CDR3 has 14 amino acids. Germline CDR1 KGHSH, CDR2 LQKENI. The V and J ends lost 1 base and 5 bases respectively, with 10 bases between them. The chain's CDR3 is CASSPQESLDTQYF. CDR3 sequence (DNA): TGTGCCAGCTCACCACAGGAAAGTTTAGATACGCAGTATTTT.

The V call is TRBV28, the J call TRBJ1-2; D may be TRBD1 (6 bases). Germline CDR1 and CDR2: MDHEN and SYDVKM. This CDR3 comprises 13 residues. With 5 bases removed from V and 8 bases from J, the gap between germline ends came to 15 bases. The CDR3 sequence is CASSLTGLVGYTF. The CDR3 DNA reads as TGTGCCAGCAGTCTCACAGGGTTAGTCGGCTACACCTTC.

V is TRBV7-2 and J is TRBJ2-2, with D tentatively TRBD1 or TRBD2 (5 bases each). Trimming cost V 3 bases and J 1 base, with 12 bases left between them. Germline V gene sequence: CDR1 SGHTA, CDR2 FQGNSA. The CDR3 loop spans 16 amino acids. The DNA for the CDR3 is TGTGCCAGCAGCTTGTTGGGGACGGAGAACACCGGGGAGCTGTTTTTT. This gives the protein CASSLLGTENTGELFF.

V is TRBV7-9 and J is TRBJ2-6; the D is unclear. The CDR3 runs 15 residues. Trimming pared 7 bases from V and 0 bases from J, leaving 10 bases between. Per the germline V gene, CDR1 is SEHNR and CDR2 is FQNEAQ (reference sequence). CDR3: CASNVLFSGANVLTF. The CDR3 region has the DNA TGTGCCAGCAACGTCCTATTCTCTGGGGCCAACGTCCTGACTTTC. Together with reference TRBV7-9 and TRBJ2-6, the CDR3 gives the full variable domain: DTGVSQNPRHKITKRGQNVTFRCDPISEHNRLYWYRQTLGQGPEFLTYFQNEAQLEKSRLLSDRFSAERPKGSFSTLEIQRTEQGDSAMYLCASNVLFSGANVLTFGAGSRLTVL.